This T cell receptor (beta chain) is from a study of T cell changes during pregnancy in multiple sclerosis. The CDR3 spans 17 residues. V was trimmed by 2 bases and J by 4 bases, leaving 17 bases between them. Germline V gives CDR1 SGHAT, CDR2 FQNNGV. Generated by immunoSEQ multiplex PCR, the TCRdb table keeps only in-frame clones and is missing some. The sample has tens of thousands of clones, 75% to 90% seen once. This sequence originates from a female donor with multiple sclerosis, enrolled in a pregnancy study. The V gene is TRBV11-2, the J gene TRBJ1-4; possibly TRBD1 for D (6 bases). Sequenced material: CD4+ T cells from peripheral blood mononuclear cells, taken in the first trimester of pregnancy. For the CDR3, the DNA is TGTGCCAGCAGCTTAATTGGGACACAGTCTCATAATGAAAAACTGTTTTTT. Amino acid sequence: CASSLIGTQSHNEKLFF.